The 10 T cell receptor beta chains in this list originate from one sample, sequenced in a study of blood T cell repertoires in COVID-19. Using immunoSEQ multiplex PCR, the repertoire was profiled, and TCRdb retains in-frame clones only, with some absent. The table lists some 180,000 clones, around 90% of them singletons. The specimen was peripheral blood. These receptors all come from a woman over 75 with COVID-19, enrolled during active disease.

The chain employs TRBV6-1 and TRBJ1-2; D may be TRBD1 (5 bases). Between the trimmed V and J ends, which lost 5 bases and 7 bases, there was a span of 20 bases. Germline V gives CDR1 MNHNS, CDR2 SASEGT. The CDR3 has 15 amino acids. The CDR3 loop is CASSSRGVREFGYTF. In nucleotides, the CDR3 is TGTGCCAGCAGTTCCCGGGGGGTTAGGGAGTTTGGCTACACCTTC.

The rearrangement joins TRBV7-8 to TRBJ2-7; 10 bases are a match to TRBD2. J lost 6 bases, V lost 1 base, and 6 bases had no gene match. This CDR3 is built from 15 residues. Germline V CDR1 and CDR2: SGHVS, FQNEAQ. For the CDR3, the DNA is TGTGCCAGCAGCTTAGGTGCTAGCGGGAGCGGCGAGCAGTACTTC. Translating it yields CASSLGASGSGEQYF.

This clone was observed a few times. V usage is TRBV5-4 and J usage is TRBJ1-5; 8 nucleotides align to TRBD1. V dropped 2 bases and J dropped 6; count of bases not matched to a gene: 4. Per the germline V gene, CDR1 is SGHNT and CDR2 is YYREEE (reference sequence). The CDR3 loop spans 14 amino acids. CDR3 residues: CASSFQGAGQPQHF. DNA of the CDR3: TGTGCCAGCAGCTTCCAGGGGGCAGGTCAGCCCCAGCATTTT.

The gene calls are TRBV3-1 (or the pseudogene TRBV3-2) and TRBJ2-2; D may be TRBD1 (5 bases). This CDR3 region has 13 residues. The ends were cut back, 8 bases at V and 1 base at J, with 8 bases in the middle. Per the germline V gene, CDR1 is LGHDT and CDR2 is YNNKEL (reference sequence). CDR3 nucleotides: TGTGCCAGCCAACAGGTGAACACCGGGGAGCTGTTTTTT. Its translation is CASQQVNTGELFF.

The chain has TRBV9 and TRBJ2-3; 8 bases are a match to TRBD2. Germline-derived CDR1 and CDR2 are SGDLS and YYNGEE. The length of the CDR3 is 17 residues. J gave up 6 bases and V 4 bases, and 16 bases lay outside the gene matches. CDR3: CASSPSARAGVMDTQYF. The CDR3 DNA is TGTGCCAGCAGCCCCAGCGCAAGAGCGGGAGTTATGGATACGCAGTATTTT. Using reference TRBV9 and TRBJ2-3 for the parts outside the CDR3, the full variable domain is DSGVTQTPKHLITATGQRVTLRCSPRSGDLSVYWYQQSLDQGLQFLIQYYNGEERAKGNILERFSAQQFPDLHSELNLSSLELGDSALYFCASSPSARAGVMDTQYFGPGTRLTVL.

The rearrangement joins TRBV27 to TRBJ1-5, with D hard to call. V was pared by 4 bases and J by 4 bases, with 11 bases between. This CDR3 comprises 14 residues. From germline, CDR1 is MNHEY and CDR2 SMNVEV (reference sequence). CDR3 bases: TGTGCCAGCAGTTCCGTACTCCTGAATCAGCCCCAGCATTTT. Its protein is CASSSVLLNQPQHF.

The chain joins TRBV3-1 (or the pseudogene TRBV3-2) to TRBJ1-2; a weak D match, TRBD1 (6 bases). CDR1 is LGHDT and CDR2 is YNNKEL in the germline V gene (reference sequence). The V end was cut by 5 bases, the J end by 8 bases, with 18 bases between. This CDR3 is 14 amino acids long. Here the CDR3 reads CASSWGGASRGYTF. For the CDR3, the DNA is TGTGCCAGCAGCTGGGGGGGCGCGAGTAGAGGCTACACCTTC.

The chain is built from TRBV6-6 and TRBJ2-1, with 12 nucleotides matching TRBD2. The CDR3 contains 15 residues. V shed 6 bases and J 5 bases; nucleotides not matched to a gene: 5. Per the germline V gene, CDR1 is MNHNY and CDR2 is SVGAGI (reference sequence). CDR3 region: CASRTSGSKDNEQFF. The CDR3 coding sequence is TGTGCCAGCAGGACTAGCGGGAGTAAGGACAATGAGCAGTTCTTC.

The chain links TRBV10-1 to TRBJ2-4; a weak D match, TRBD1 (5 bases). Trimming took off 4 bases at V and 1 base at J, with 14 bases between the two ends. The CDR3 sequence is 16 residues long. The germline V gene has CDR1 WNHNN and CDR2 SYGVQD (reference sequence). CDR3 nucleotide sequence: TGCGCCAGCAGTGTGGTGGCGAAGGGGGCCAAAAACATTCAGTACTTC. Its protein is CASSVVAKGAKNIQYF.

The chain has TRBV5-1 and TRBJ2-2; tentatively, D is TRBD2 (7 bases). The germline gives CDR1 SGHRS, CDR2 YFSETQ. V lost 7 bases and J lost 4, with 11 bases in between. The CDR3 covers 13 residues. CDR3 nucleotide sequence: TGCGCCAGCGGGGGGGCTGGCACCGGGGAGCTGTTTTTT. Protein product: CASGGAGTGELFF.